This T cell receptor beta chain was captured by sequencing in a study of blood T cell repertoires in COVID-19 (TCRdb year 2020). Some background on the complete study: Collaborator samples came from the United States, Italy and Spain and covered acute and convalescent phases of COVID-19. The material from the prospective study consisted of cDNA or gDNA derived from T cells, B-cell-depleted T cells, or PBMCs. Subjects who had been exposed to COVID-19, were actively infected with it, or had recovered from it provided the deeply sampled blood TCRbeta repertoires that made up the dataset. HLA class I and class II types, where available, came from metadata supplied by the sample provider rather than from assay-based typing. Samples were obtained from the ongoing ImmuneRACE study (first 160 participants) and from over a thousand subjects provided by 6 global collaborators. Nearly every sample came with metadata listing a de-identified subject ID, COVID-19 status, age in years and sex. A freely available public database, intended as a resource for researchers studying the immune response to SARS-CoV-2, is where the repertoires were released.

Each collaborating institution followed its own protocols to collect whole blood in K2EDTA tubes. For TCRbeta analysis, collaborators shipped samples as frozen whole blood, isolated PBMCs, or DNA extracted from either of those sample types. What the study reported, not specific to this receptor: The quantity of clinical and demographic metadata differed by source and by participant and was supplied without curation.

The immunoSEQ Assay, a bias-controlled multiplex PCR, was used to amplify TCRbeta CDR3 regions from genomic DNA. As for the original processing: Within the assay, amplification of reference gene primers was used to estimate how many nucleated cells each sample contained. To quantify the absolute abundance of each unique TCRbeta CDR3 rearrangement, sequence reads were collapsed and filtered. For each sample, productive Simpson clonality was calculated as the square root of Simpson's diversity index over productive rearrangements. TCRdb took over this immuneACCESS table, retaining in-frame rearrangements with V and J assigned. Such tables are incomplete; in checked studies, under half of the missing clones stem from an unresolved V gene, and the remainder is unexplained. D and trimming were read from the DNA, whereas the V and J calls and clone size are those reported in that table. The sample data list about 87,000 clones, and about 82% of these were observed just once. The top ten clonotypes cover roughly 27% of the sample.

Reading the germline V gene gives CDR1 SQVTM and CDR2 ANQGSEA. The V end gives up 6 bases and the J end 1 base, leaving 3 bases in the junction not matched to a gene. The CDR3 covers 13 residues, taking in both the cysteine and the phenylalanine. This entry keeps only the CDR3 DNA: 39 bases, framed from base 1. As for this clone: The antigen it binds to is not known. The input lacks base qualities; no much larger clone sits a single base away.

The sample consisted of peripheral blood. The rearrangement combines TRBV29-1 with TRBJ2-5, with 9 central nucleotides matching TRBD1. The sequence derives from a human donor in a cohort sampled during active COVID-19. The CDR3: CSVDRGGQETQYF. In nucleotide form, the sequence is TGCAGCGTGGACAGGGGAGGCCAAGAGACCCAGTACTTC. Where the CDR3 stops, the reference TRBV29-1 and TRBJ2-5 genes take over; the full variable domain is SAVISQKPSRDICQRGTSLTIQCQVDSQVTMMFWYRQQPGQSLTLIATANQGSEATYESGFVIDKFPISRPNLTFSTLTVSNMSPEDSSIYLCSVDRGGQETQYFGPGTRLLVL.